The next 22 T cell receptor beta chains were all read from a single sample in a study of response to subunit inactivated influenza vaccine. TCRdb reprocessed the RT-PCR reads with MiXCR, giving one entry per CDR3 protein. The sample contains about 190,000 distinct CDR3 sequences, under 15% of which appear only once. The sample consisted of CD8+ T cells sorted from PBMCs, taken 5 to 6 days after vaccination. Every receptor here comes from a man between 45 and 60 years old who received an inactivated influenza vaccine.

V is TRBV27 and J is TRBJ2-7, with D tentatively TRBD2 (7 bases). This CDR3 comprises 15 residues. Trimming shortened V by 5 bases and J by 3 bases, and 17 bases separated the two germline ends. Germline CDR1 and CDR2: MNHEY and SMNVEV (reference sequence). The CDR3 region is CASSPKRGGFYEQYF. The CDR3 nucleotides are TGTGCCAGCAGTCCAAAGAGGGGGGGCTTCTACGAGCAGTACTTC.

The chain joins TRBV20-1 to TRBJ1-1, with D tentatively TRBD1 (6 bases). Germline V lookup: CDR1 DFQATT, CDR2 SNEGSKA (reference sequence). The CDR3 covers 14 residues. Between the trimmed V and J ends, which lost 0 bases and 4 bases, there was a span of 12 bases. The CDR3 DNA sequence: TGCAGTGCTAGAGATATAGGAGGGGGCACTGAAGCTTTCTTT. Translation gives CSARDIGGGTEAFF.

This chain uses TRBV4-3 with TRBJ2-7; D call uncertain. V lost 0 bases, J lost 5 bases, and 14 bases lay in between. The CDR3 runs to 15 residues. Per the germline V gene, CDR1 is LGHNA and CDR2 is YSLEER. The CDR3 protein is CASSQDPLRPHEQYF. CDR3 nucleotide sequence: TGCGCCAGCAGCCAAGATCCGCTGCGTCCCCACGAGCAGTACTTC.

This chain joins TRBV28 and TRBJ2-7; TRBD1 agrees at 7 bases. V lost 8 bases and J lost 2; bases outside the gene matches: 15. Germline V gives CDR1 MDHEN, CDR2 SYDVKM. CDR3 size: 16 residues. Here the CDR3 DNA reads TGTGCCAGCGCGGCTACACCCAGGGACAGAACCTACGAGCAGTACTTC. The encoded protein is CASAATPRDRTYEQYF.

This clonotype was seen repeatedly, ten times or more. This chain uses TRBV15 with TRBJ2-5, with TRBD1 as a possible D gene (5 bases). CDR1 is LNHNV and CDR2 is YYDKDF in the germline V gene (reference sequence). V lost 1 base and J 0 bases, leaving 9 bases between the germline ends. The length of the CDR3 is 15 residues. CDR3 DNA: TGTGCCACCAGCAGAGTGGCCAGGGACCAAGAGACCCAGTACTTC. It yields the protein CATSRVARDQETQYF.

The rearrangement joins TRBV20-1 to TRBJ2-7; D is possibly TRBD1 (5 bases). The germline V and J ends were trimmed by 6 bases and 5 bases, with 8 bases remaining between them. Looked up from germline, CDR1 is DFQATT and CDR2 is SNEGSKA (reference sequence). This CDR3 has 10 amino acids. In DNA, the CDR3 is TGCAGTGCCCAGGACAACGAGCAGTACTTC. The encoded protein is CSAQDNEQYF.

The chain joins TRBV7-9 to TRBJ1-1; unclear D gene. V dropped 8 bases and J dropped 6 bases, with 13 bases sitting between them. Germline-derived CDR1 and CDR2 are SEHNR and FQNEAQ (reference sequence). This CDR3 comprises 12 residues. The CDR3 protein is CASQQNFAEAFF. In DNA, the CDR3 is TGTGCCAGCCAACAGAACTTTGCTGAAGCTTTCTTT.

This clonotype was seen ten or more times. The rearrangement uses TRBV12-3 or TRBV12-4 and TRBJ2-5; D gene uncertain. Trimming stripped 3 bases from V and 3 bases from J, with 14 bases between. The CDR3 covers 15 residues. The CDR3 DNA is TGTGCCAGCAGTTTCTCTCCGGGTATCGAAGAGACCCAGTACTTC. Protein sequence: CASSFSPGIEETQYF.

This clonotype showed up just a few times. J is TRBJ2-7 and V is TRBV28, with a weak D call TRBD2 (6 bases). Trimming cost V 4 bases and J 2 bases, with 18 bases left between them. This CDR3 has 16 amino acids. Germline V gene lookup returns CDR1 MDHEN and CDR2 SYDVKM. The CDR3 reads CASSWGVERDPYEQYF. DNA for the CDR3: TGTGCCAGCAGTTGGGGGGTTGAGAGGGACCCCTACGAGCAGTACTTC. Combining the CDR3 with reference TRBV28 and TRBJ2-7 gives the whole variable domain DVKVTQSSRYLVKRTGEKVFLECVQDMDHENMFWYRQDPGLGLRLIYFSYDVKMKEKGDIPEGYSVSREKKERFSLILESASTNQTSMYLCASSWGVERDPYEQYFGPGTRLTVT.

The rearrangement uses TRBV20-1 and TRBJ2-5; D is unresolved. The CDR3 runs to 13 residues. CDR1 DFQATT and CDR2 SNEGSKA come from the germline V gene (reference sequence). V lost 0 bases and J 5 bases, leaving 10 bases between the germline ends. CDR3 sequence: CSARDAGAETQYF. CDR3 coding DNA: TGCAGTGCTAGAGATGCCGGTGCTGAGACCCAGTACTTC.

This clonotype was found a few times. The chain links TRBV5-1 to TRBJ2-1; no clear D. This CDR3 is built from 15 residues. Per the germline V gene, CDR1 is SGHRS and CDR2 is YFSETQ. V lost 2 bases and J 5 bases, leaving 14 bases between the germline ends. The CDR3 is CASSFGDGFNNEQFF. CDR3 DNA: TGCGCCAGCAGCTTTGGAGACGGCTTTAACAATGAGCAGTTCTTC.

J is TRBJ1-1 and V is TRBV6-5; possible D gene TRBD1, 5 bases. CDR1 MNHEY and CDR2 SVGAGI come from the germline V gene. The CDR3 loop spans 14 amino acids. V was shortened by 2 bases and J by 4 bases, with 11 bases between the two germline ends. The CDR3 is CASSYATGGTEAFF. The CDR3 nucleotides read TGTGCCAGCAGTTACGCAACAGGAGGCACTGAAGCTTTCTTT.

This clonotype was seen only a few times. The chain joins TRBV5-4 to TRBJ2-7; 13 positions agree with TRBD2. With V trimmed by 4 bases and J by 4 bases, 5 bases remained unmatched. The CDR3 totals 15 residues. Per the germline V gene, CDR1 is SGHNT and CDR2 is YYREEE (reference sequence). CDR3 sequence reads: CASSRGTSGNYEQYF. Written as DNA, the CDR3 is TGTGCCAGCAGCCGAGGGACTAGCGGGAATTACGAGCAGTACTTC.

The table lists this clonotype with a few counts. The J gene is TRBJ1-5, the V gene TRBV10-3, with 10 bases matching TRBD1. Germline V gene lookup returns CDR1 ENHRY and CDR2 SYGVKD. CDR3 size: 14 residues. J lost 10 bases, V lost 4 bases, and 7 bases had no gene match. The CDR3 region is CAISVGTGEDPQHF. The CDR3 nucleotides read TGTGCCATCAGTGTTGGGACAGGGGAAGATCCCCAGCATTTT.

This clonotype came up a few times. The chain uses TRBV7-9 and TRBJ1-2; no reliable D call. Trimming took 0 bases from V and 7 from J, leaving 9 bases between them. This CDR3 spans 13 amino acids. CDR1 is SEHNR and CDR2 is FQNEAQ in the germline V gene (reference sequence). This CDR3 reads CASSLAAGSGYTF. The CDR3 DNA is TGTGCCAGCAGCTTAGCAGCGGGGTCTGGCTACACCTTC. Using reference TRBV7-9 and TRBJ1-2 for the parts outside the CDR3, the full variable domain is DTGVSQNPRHKITKRGQNVTFRCDPISEHNRLYWYRQTLGQGPEFLTYFQNEAQLEKSRLLSDRFSAERPKGSFSTLEIQRTEQGDSAMYLCASSLAAGSGYTFGSGTRLTVV.

This sequence joins TRBV21-1 and TRBJ2-3; no check of the table's D call, TRBD1, against the DNA was made. TRBV21-1 is termed a pseudogene. The CDR3 spans 15 residues. Here the CDR3 reads CASKTGMTKTDTQYF. CDR3 bases: TGTGCCAGCAAAACGGGAATGACCAAAACAGATACGCAGTATTTT.

The gene calls are TRBV20-1 and TRBJ2-1; 10 bases are shared with TRBD2. Trimming cost V 6 bases and J 6 bases; bases outside gene matches: 8. The CDR3 runs 14 residues. Germline V gives CDR1 DFQATT, CDR2 SNEGSKA (reference sequence). The CDR3 DNA follows: TGCAGTGCCGCCCTAGCGGGAGCCGTCAATGAGCAGTTCTTC. This sequence encodes CSAALAGAVNEQFF.

Only a few counts were recorded for this clonotype. The chain has TRBV15 and TRBJ2-7; D is uncertain. The V gene lost 4 bases and the J gene lost 2 bases, with 9 bases spanning the gap. Per germline, CDR1 LNHNV and CDR2 YYDKDF (reference sequence). This CDR3 spans 13 amino acids. In DNA form, the CDR3 reads TGTGCCACCAGCATCGGGCCCACCTACGAGCAGTACTTC. This gives the protein CATSIGPTYEQYF.

The chain uses TRBV27 and TRBJ2-1; 9 positions match TRBD1. Trimming removed 6 bases from V and 5 bases from J; junction bases left unmatched: 5. The V gene's germline CDR1 is MNHEY and CDR2 SMNVEV (reference sequence). The CDR3 is made up of 14 amino acids. CDR3 nucleotides: TGTGCCAGCAGCCCCGGGACAGGGAACAATGAGCAGTTCTTC. It translates to CASSPGTGNNEQFF.

The chain links TRBV29-1 to TRBJ2-7; TRBD1 is a possible D gene (6 bases). From germline, CDR1 is SQVTM and CDR2 ANQGSEA. There are 16 residues in the CDR3. The V end lost 1 base, the J end lost 3 bases, and 19 bases lay between the germline ends. CDR3 loop: CSVEGVIRGHIYEQYF. The CDR3 nucleotides read TGCAGCGTTGAAGGGGTCATCAGGGGCCACATCTACGAGCAGTACTTC.

In this sample, this clonotype turned up a few times. The chain uses TRBV4-3 and TRBJ2-7; weak D call: TRBD1 (5 bases). Germline CDR1 LGHNA, CDR2 YSLEER. Trimming removed 2 bases at V and 0 bases at J, with 11 bases between. There are 15 residues in the CDR3. The CDR3 region has the DNA TGCGCCAGCAGCCAACGGACACCGAGCTCCTACGAGCAGTACTTC. It is translated as CASSQRTPSSYEQYF.

V usage is TRBV5-6 and J usage is TRBJ1-6; D is undetermined. Trimming took 3 bases from V and 0 from J, leaving 10 bases between them. The germline gives CDR1 SGHDT, CDR2 YYEEEE. The length of the CDR3 is 16 residues. The chain's CDR3 is CASSSDGYSYNSPLHF. The CDR3 bases are TGTGCCAGCAGCTCTGATGGGTACTCCTATAATTCACCCCTCCACTTT.